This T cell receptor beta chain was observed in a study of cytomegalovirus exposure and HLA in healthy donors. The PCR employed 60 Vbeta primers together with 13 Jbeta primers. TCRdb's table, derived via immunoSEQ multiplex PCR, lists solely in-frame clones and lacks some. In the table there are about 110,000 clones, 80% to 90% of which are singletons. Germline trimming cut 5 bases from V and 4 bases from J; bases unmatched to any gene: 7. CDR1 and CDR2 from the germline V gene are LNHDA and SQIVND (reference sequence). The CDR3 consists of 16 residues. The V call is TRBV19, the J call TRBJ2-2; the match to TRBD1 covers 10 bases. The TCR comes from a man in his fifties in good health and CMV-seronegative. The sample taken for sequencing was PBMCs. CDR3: CASSRTGGFGTGELFF. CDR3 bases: TGTGCCAGTAGTCGGACAGGGGGTTTTGGCACCGGGGAGCTGTTTTTT. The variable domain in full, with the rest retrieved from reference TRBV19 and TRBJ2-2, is DGGITQSPKYLFRKEGQNVTLSCEQNLNHDAMYWYRQDPGQGLRLIYYSQIVNDFQKGDIAEGYSVSREKKESFPLTVTSAQKNPTAFYLCASSRTGGFGTGELFFGEGSRLTVL.